This T cell receptor beta chain stems from a study of cytomegalovirus exposure and HLA in healthy donors. The V and J ends lost 3 bases and 5 bases respectively, with 11 bases between them. CDR1 MDHEN and CDR2 SYDVKM come from the germline V gene. The CDR3 contains 14 residues. Whole-study findings and limits: With high specificity and sensitivity, the classifier reportedly diagnosed cytomegalovirus status.

Some clones are missing from TCRdb's copy, which holds only in-frame ones; the method was immunoSEQ multiplex PCR. The table includes around 400,000 clones, 70% to 90% detected once. Comment on this clone: Its antigen is still unknown.

This TCR was recovered from a woman aged 18-29 years in good health and CMV-seronegative. The sample taken for sequencing was PBMCs. The chain recombines TRBV28 with TRBJ1-3, with TRBD1 as a possible D gene (5 bases). The CDR3 loop is CASSFWGGRNTIYF. CDR3 sequence (DNA): TGTGCCAGCAGTTTCTGGGGCGGGAGAAACACCATATATTTT.